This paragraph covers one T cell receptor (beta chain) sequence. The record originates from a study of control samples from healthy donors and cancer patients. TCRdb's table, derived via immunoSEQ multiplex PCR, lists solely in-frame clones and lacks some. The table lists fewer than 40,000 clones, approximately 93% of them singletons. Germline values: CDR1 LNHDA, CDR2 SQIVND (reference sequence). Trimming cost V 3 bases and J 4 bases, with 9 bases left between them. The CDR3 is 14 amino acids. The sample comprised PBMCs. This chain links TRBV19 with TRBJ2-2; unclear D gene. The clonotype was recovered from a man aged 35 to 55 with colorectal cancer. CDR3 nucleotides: TGTGCCAGTAGTATTAGGGATCGCACCGGGGAGCTGTTTTTT. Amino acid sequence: CASSIRDRTGELFF.